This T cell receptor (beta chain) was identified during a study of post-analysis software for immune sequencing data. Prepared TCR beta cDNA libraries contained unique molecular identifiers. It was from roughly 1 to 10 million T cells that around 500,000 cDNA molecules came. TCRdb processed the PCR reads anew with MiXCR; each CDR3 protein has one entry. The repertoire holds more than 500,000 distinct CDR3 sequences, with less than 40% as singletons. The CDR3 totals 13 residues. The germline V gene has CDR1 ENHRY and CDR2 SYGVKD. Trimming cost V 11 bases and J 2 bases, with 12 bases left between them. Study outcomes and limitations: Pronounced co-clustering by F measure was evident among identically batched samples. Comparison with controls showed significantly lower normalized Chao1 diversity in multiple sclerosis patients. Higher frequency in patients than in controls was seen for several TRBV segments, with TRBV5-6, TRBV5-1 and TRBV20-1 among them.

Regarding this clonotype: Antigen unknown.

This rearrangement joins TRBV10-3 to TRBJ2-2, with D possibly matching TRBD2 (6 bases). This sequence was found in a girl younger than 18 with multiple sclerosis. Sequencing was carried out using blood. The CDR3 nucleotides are TGTGCCGCGGGTAGCGGTAACACCGGGGAGCTGTTTTTT. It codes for CAAGSGNTGELFF.